Listed below are T cell receptor beta chains from one sample, sequenced in a study of T cell changes during pregnancy in multiple sclerosis. Profiling relied on immunoSEQ multiplex PCR, and the TCRdb table lists in-frame clones only, not all of them. The sample has over 85,000 clones; 75% to 95% are singletons. The sample was peripheral blood, taken after pregnancy. These receptors originate from a female donor in good health, enrolled as a control in a pregnancy study. The CDR3 runs from the conserved cysteine through the conserved F or W. D genes are given only for firm matches. Only some rows state a clone size, as once, few, many or a class for expanded clones.

V gene,D gene,clone size,J gene,CDR3 length,CDR3 DNA,CDR3 protein
TRBV6-1,NA,NA,TRBJ2-7,14,TGTGCCAGCAGTGAAGTACCGGGAACCTACGAGCAGTACTTC,CASSEVPGTYEQYF
TRBV9,NA,NA,TRBJ1-5,13,TGTGCCAGCAGCAGGGGCAGGGATCAGCCCCAGCATTTT,CASSRGRDQPQHF
TRBV18,TRBD1,NA,TRBJ2-7,14,TGTGCCACCTCGACAGGGGAGGCCTCCTACGAGCAGTACTTC,CATSTGEASYEQYF
TRBV28,NA,NA,TRBJ1-1,11,TGTGCCAGCAGTTTATACAGGGAGGCTTTCTTT,CASSLYREAFF
TRBV6-1,NA,NA,TRBJ1-2,12,TGTGCCAGCAGGACAGAGATCTATGGCTACACCTTC,CASRTEIYGYTF
TRBV14,NA,NA,TRBJ1-2,13,TGTGCCAGCAGGATAAACAGGGATCATGGCTACACCTTC,CASRINRDHGYTF
TRBV15,TRBD2,NA,TRBJ2-7,14,TGTGCCACCAGCCTTACTAGCGGGGGTTACGAGCAGTACTTC,CATSLTSGGYEQYF
TRBV20-1,NA,NA,TRBJ1-1,11,TGCAGTGCTAAGCAGAACACTGAAGCTTTCTTT,CSAKQNTEAFF
TRBV7-2,NA,few,TRBJ2-7,14,TGTGCCAGCACCCAGGGCAGGGGAAAGAACGAGCAGTACTTC,CASTQGRGKNEQYF
TRBV28,TRBD2,NA,TRBJ2-2,13,TGTGCCAGCAGCCCGGGGGGGGAGGGGGAGCTGTTTTTT,CASSPGGEGELFF
TRBV5-4,NA,NA,TRBJ2-2,15,TGTGCCAGCAGCTTGCTTTTGGCAGGGGCCGGGGAGCTGTTTTTT,CASSLLLAGAGELFF
TRBV6-5,NA,NA,TRBJ1-4,14,TGTGCCAGCAGCCGGACCAGAGGGAGTGAAAAACTGTTTTTT,CASSRTRGSEKLFF
TRBV11-2,NA,once,TRBJ2-5,15,TGTGCCAGCAGCTTCGCGGGTCGTCTAGAAGAGACCCAGTACTTC,CASSFAGRLEETQYF
TRBV6-1,NA,NA,TRBJ1-5,13,TGTGCCACCCAAGGGACATTCAATCAGCCCCAGCATTTT,CATQGTFNQPQHF
TRBV11-3,NA,NA,TRBJ2-7,14,TGTGCCAGCAGCCCTAGCCGGGGCTCCTACGAGCAGTACTTC,CASSPSRGSYEQYF
TRBV18,TRBD1,NA,TRBJ1-1,15,TGTGCCAGCTCACCCGACAGGGGCGGAGGAGATGAAGCTTTCTTT,CASSPDRGGGDEAFF
TRBV6-5,NA,NA,TRBJ1-2,14,TGTGCCAGCAGCCCCTGGACAGCTAACTATGGCTACACCTTC,CASSPWTANYGYTF
TRBV30,NA,NA,TRBJ1-1,13,TGTGCCTGGAGTTTAACAGGGACCACTGAAGCTTTCTTT,CAWSLTGTTEAFF
TRBV7-9,NA,NA,TRBJ1-1,14,TGTGCCAGCAGCTCCCTTTTGGCGAACACTGAAGCTTTCTTT,CASSSLLANTEAFF